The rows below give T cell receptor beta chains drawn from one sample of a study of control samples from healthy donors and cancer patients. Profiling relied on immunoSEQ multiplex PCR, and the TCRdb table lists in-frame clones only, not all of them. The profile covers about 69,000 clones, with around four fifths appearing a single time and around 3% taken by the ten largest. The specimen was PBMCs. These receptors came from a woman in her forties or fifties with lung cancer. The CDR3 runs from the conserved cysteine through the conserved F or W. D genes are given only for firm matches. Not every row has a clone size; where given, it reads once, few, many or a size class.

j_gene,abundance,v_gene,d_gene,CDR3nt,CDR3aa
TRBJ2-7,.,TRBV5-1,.,TGCGCCAGCAGCTTAATCAGCTACGAGCAGTACTTC,CASSLISYEQYF
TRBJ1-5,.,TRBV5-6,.,TGTGCCAGCAGCTTGGGTGGAGTTTATACCCAGCCCCAGCATTTT,CASSLGGVYTQPQHF
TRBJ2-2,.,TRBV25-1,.,TGTGCCAGCAGTAACAGGGACCTGAACACCGGGGAGCTGTTTTTT,CASSNRDLNTGELFF
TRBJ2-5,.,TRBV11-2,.,TGTGCCAGCAGCTTAGTCGGCAGGAAAGAGACCCAGTACTTC,CASSLVGRKETQYF
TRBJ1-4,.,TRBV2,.,TGTGCCAGCAGCCTAAGTGGACAGTTTAATGAAAAACTGTTTTTT,CASSLSGQFNEKLFF
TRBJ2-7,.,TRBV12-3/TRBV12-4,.,TGTGCCAGCAGTTTAGCCAGGGGAGGCGAGCAGTACTTC,CASSLARGGEQYF
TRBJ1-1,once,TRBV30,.,TGTGCCTGGAGTCTCCAGGGTTCGGCTGAAGCTTTCTTT,CAWSLQGSAEAFF
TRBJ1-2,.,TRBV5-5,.,TGTGCCAGCAGCATACGGGACGCTACTAACTATGGCTACACCTTC,CASSIRDATNYGYTF
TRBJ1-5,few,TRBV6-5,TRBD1,TGTGCCAGCAGTGACTCCCCAGGGGGCAACCAGCCCCAGCATTTT,CASSDSPGGNQPQHF
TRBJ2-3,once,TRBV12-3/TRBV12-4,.,TGTGCCAGCAGTTTAGTTCAGGGTCATACGCAGTATTTT,CASSLVQGHTQYF
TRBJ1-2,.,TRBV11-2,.,TGTGCCAGCAGCTTACTTGTGGCGGGTTCTGACTATGGCTACACCTTC,CASSLLVAGSDYGYTF
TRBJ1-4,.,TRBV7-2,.,TGTGCCAGCAGCCCCGCCCACGAGCTTGAAAAACTGTTTTTT,CASSPAHELEKLFF
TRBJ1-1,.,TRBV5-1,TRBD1,TGCGCCAGCAGCCTGACAGGGGGTTTAAGCACTGAAGCTTTCTTT,CASSLTGGLSTEAFF
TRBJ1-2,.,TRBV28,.,TGTGCCAGCAGTCCCACCCAGGGAGATGGCTACACCTTC,CASSPTQGDGYTF
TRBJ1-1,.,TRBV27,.,TGTGCCAGCAGTTCCCAGGGAGGCCTCGCGAACACTGAAGCTTTCTTT,CASSSQGGLANTEAFF
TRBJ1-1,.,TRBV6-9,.,TGTGCCAGCAGTTATATCGCCGTTTATGGAGACACTGAAGCTTTCTTT,CASSYIAVYGDTEAFF
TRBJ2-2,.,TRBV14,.,TGTGCCAGCAGCCAAGATCTGGCCGGGGAGCTGTTTTTT,CASSQDLAGELFF
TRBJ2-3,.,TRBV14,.,TGTGCCAGCAGCCAAGATCTCGGGGGTAGCACAGATACGCAGTATTTT,CASSQDLGGSTDTQYF
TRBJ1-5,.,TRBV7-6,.,TGTGCCAGCGGTGCTGAATCAAATCAGCCCCAGCATTTT,CASGAESNQPQHF
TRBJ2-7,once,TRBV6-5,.,TGTGCCAGCAGTTACTCGAGCGGCGGAACCTACGAGCAGTACTTC,CASSYSSGGTYEQYF
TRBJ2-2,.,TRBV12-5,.,TGTGCTAGTGGTTTGGGTTTGATGTGGGGGTCCGGGGAGCTGTTTTTT,CASGLGLMWGSGELFF
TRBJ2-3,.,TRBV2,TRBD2,TGTGCCAGCAGTGAAACTAGCGGGGCTCAAGATACGCAGTATTTT,CASSETSGAQDTQYF
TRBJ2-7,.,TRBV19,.,TGTGCCAGTAGTACCGGCTACGAGCAGTACTTC,CASSTGYEQYF
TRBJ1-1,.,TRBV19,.,TGTGCCAGTAGTGCCCTGGACCGCCATCCGGGGGACACTGAAGCTTTCTTT,CASSALDRHPGDTEAFF
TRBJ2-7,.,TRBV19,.,TGTGCCAGTAGTATAGTCCAGGGGATTACCTACGAGCAGTACTTC,CASSIVQGITYEQYF
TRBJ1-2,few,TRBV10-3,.,TGTGCCATCAGTTCGGGACGGTCTTATGGCTACACCTTC,CAISSGRSYGYTF
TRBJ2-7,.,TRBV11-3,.,TGTGCCAGCAGCTCGACCACCTACGAGCAGTACTTC,CASSSTTYEQYF
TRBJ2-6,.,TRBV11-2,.,TGTGCCAGCAGCTTAGTTCAGTCTCGCTCTGGGGCCAACGTCCTGACTTTC,CASSLVQSRSGANVLTF
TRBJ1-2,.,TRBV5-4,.,TGTGCCAGCAGCTTGGAGCGAACTCCGGGTGGCTACACCTTC,CASSLERTPGGYTF
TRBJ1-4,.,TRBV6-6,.,TGTGCCAGCAGTTATCCCGGGACGGGGCAGGAAAAACTGTTTTTT,CASSYPGTGQEKLFF
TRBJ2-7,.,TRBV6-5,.,TGTGCCAGCAGTTACCTGGACGGGAGCGAGCAGTACTTC,CASSYLDGSEQYF
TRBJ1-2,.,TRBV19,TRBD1,TGTGCCAGTATAGGGGGCTTCCGGGACTATGGCTACACCTTC,CASIGGFRDYGYTF
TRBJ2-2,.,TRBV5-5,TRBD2,TGTGCCAGCAGCCCGGGTCTAGCGGGGGGCGCGAACACCGGGGAGCTGTTTTTT,CASSPGLAGGANTGELFF
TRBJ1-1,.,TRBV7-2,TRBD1,TGTGCCAGCTGCGAGGGGGCAGCGAGGAACACTGAAGCTTTCTTT,CASCEGAARNTEAFF
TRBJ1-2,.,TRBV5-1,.,TGCGCCAGCAGCGTCAAAACAGGGACGGGAAAGGATGGCTACACCTTC,CASSVKTGTGKDGYTF
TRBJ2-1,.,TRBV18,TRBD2,TGTGCCAGCTCACTAGGACTAGCGGGGTACAATGAGCAGTTCTTC,CASSLGLAGYNEQFF
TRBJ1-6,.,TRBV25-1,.,TGTGCCAGCTCCCTGCGGGAGAGTGCTAATTCACCCCTCCACTTT,CASSLRESANSPLHF
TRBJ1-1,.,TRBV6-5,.,TGTGCCAGTACCTTCGACACTGAAGCTTTCTTT,CASTFDTEAFF
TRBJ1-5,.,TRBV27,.,TGTGCCAGCAGTCCGTCACAGGGTACTCAGCCCCAGCATTTT,CASSPSQGTQPQHF
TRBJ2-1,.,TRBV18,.,TGTGCCAGCTCACGGGACCTAACGTGGGACAATGAGCAGTTCTTC,CASSRDLTWDNEQFF
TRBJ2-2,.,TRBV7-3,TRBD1,TGTGCCAGCAGCTTCCCCGGACAGGGAATCCCCGGGGAGCTGTTTTTT,CASSFPGQGIPGELFF
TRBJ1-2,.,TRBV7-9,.,TGTGCCAGCAGCTTAAGTCCTACAGGGCTAGTAGGAGGCTACACCTTC,CASSLSPTGLVGGYTF
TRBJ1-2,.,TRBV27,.,TGTGCCAGCAGTTTTGAGGGCCGGCGGGGGACGGGCTACACCTTC,CASSFEGRRGTGYTF